The clone carrying this T cell receptor (beta chain) appeared a few times. Its antigen is unidentified. This specimen comes from a study of beta chain features in type 1 diabetes. Study outcomes and limitations: TCRB repertoires of naive, central memory and Treg cells appeared more similar among patients than among healthy donors. The question of HLA type influencing TCRB rearrangement was one that remained unresolved here.

Isolated RNA was reverse transcribed in full, so expressed TCRB transcripts were sequenced. Sequenced by immunoSEQ multiplex PCR; TCRdb stores in-frame clones only, minus some. The data contain hundreds of thousands of clones, about a sixth of them singletons. The V gene's germline CDR1 is SNHLY and CDR2 FYNNEI. The CDR3 spans 13 residues. Trimming pared 7 bases from V and 0 bases from J, leaving 9 bases between. The chain uses TRBV2 and TRBJ1-1; TRBD1 might be the D (5 bases). The TCR was taken from a woman aged 18-29 years in good health. The specimen sequenced was naive CD4+ T cells from blood. CDR3 DNA sequence: TGTGCCAGCACGTCGACAGTGAACACTGAAGCTTTCTTT. Residues: CASTSTVNTEAFF.